These 30 T cell receptor beta chains came from one sample sequenced in a study of shared clonotypes between healthy human individuals. TCRdb's copy holds only in-frame clones and misses some; the assay was immunoSEQ multiplex PCR. The table has about 330,000 clones, 87% seen once; the top ten hold 15% to 20%. Specimen: memory CD8+ T cells sorted from blood. Subset indicated: CD45RO+ cells pooled with CCR7-negative TemRA cells. These receptor sequences come from a man aged 18 to 29 in good health.

As for this clone: The same CDR3 can be traced to other DNA sequences in this sample. This rearrangement joins TRBV7-9 to TRBJ1-5, with no clear D. Trimming removed 3 bases at V and 5 bases at J, with 5 bases between. Germline-derived CDR1 and CDR2 are SEHNR and FQNEAQ (reference sequence). This CDR3 has 12 residues. This CDR3 reads CASSFEDQPQHF. The CDR3 DNA is TGTGCCAGCAGCTTCGAGGATCAGCCCCAGCATTTT.

This clone occurred a few times. The V and J genes are TRBV7-9 and TRBJ2-7, with D hard to call. Deletions cut 7 bases from V and 4 bases from J, with 11 bases between. The V gene's germline CDR1 is SEHNR and CDR2 FQNEAQ (reference sequence). The CDR3 loop spans 12 amino acids. As DNA, the CDR3 is TGTGCCAGCACCCCGTCGGGTTACGAGCAGTACTTC. This codes for CASTPSGYEQYF.

V is TRBV7-9 and J is TRBJ2-5, with D tentatively TRBD2 (6 bases). The CDR3 contains 14 residues. V gave up 5 bases and J gave up 0 bases, with 10 bases separating them. The V gene's germline CDR1 is SEHNR and CDR2 FQNEAQ (reference sequence). The CDR3 region is CASSPRLDQETQYF. CDR3 nucleotide sequence: TGTGCCAGCAGCCCCCGACTAGACCAAGAGACCCAGTACTTC.

This clone was seen once. The chain links TRBV7-3 to TRBJ2-1; 9 nucleotides match TRBD2. This CDR3 contains 15 residues. Germline V lookup: CDR1 SGHTA, CDR2 FQGTGA. With 2 bases clipped from V and 6 bases from J, the junction kept 5 bases outside the gene matches. The CDR3 protein is CASSLLAGAPNEQFF. CDR3 bases: TGTGCCAGCAGCTTATTAGCGGGGGCGCCCAATGAGCAGTTCTTC.

The V gene is TRBV9, the J gene TRBJ2-5; D not certain. V lost 3 bases to trimming and J lost 5 bases, with 14 bases between them. The CDR3 consists of 14 residues. Germline V lookup: CDR1 SGDLS, CDR2 YYNGEE. CDR3 sequence (DNA): TGTGCCAGCAGCGCCCAGCCCTTCCGGGAGACCCAGTACTTC. Translation: CASSAQPFRETQYF. The variable domain in full, completed from reference TRBV9 and TRBJ2-5, reads DSGVTQTPKHLITATGQRVTLRCSPRSGDLSVYWYQQSLDQGLQFLIQYYNGEERAKGNILERFSAQQFPDLHSELNLSSLELGDSALYFCASSAQPFRETQYFGPGTRLLVL.

V gene TRBV7-3 combines with J gene TRBJ1-2, with D possibly being TRBD1 (5 bases). CDR1 SGHTA and CDR2 FQGTGA come from the germline V gene. This CDR3 is built from 16 residues. The ends were cut back, 5 bases at V and 4 bases at J, with 20 bases in the middle. The CDR3 bases are TGTGCCAGCAGCCCCAGGGCAGGGACGGGTATCTATGGCTACACCTTC. Translating gives CASSPRAGTGIYGYTF.

The CDR3 spells CASSATDYSNTGELFF. The DNA of the CDR3 is TGTGCCAGCAGTGCCACCGACTACTCGAACACCGGGGAGCTGTTTTTT. This chain uses TRBV28 with TRBJ2-2; D might be TRBD2 (5 bases). V lost 5 bases and J lost 0, with 13 bases in between. CDR3 length: 16 residues. The germline gives CDR1 MDHEN, CDR2 SYDVKM.

Of note for this clone: The junction departs from the called germline gene at one end, perhaps through a read error. The chain is built from TRBV6-4 and TRBJ1-3, with 8 bases aligning to TRBD1. The CDR3 is made up of 15 amino acids. Germline CDR1 is MRHNA and CDR2 is SNTAGT. Written as DNA, the CDR3 is TGTGCCAGCAGTGACCCCGACAGGGGAAGAAAGACCATATATTTT. It codes for CASSDPDRGRKTIYF.

This chain links TRBV7-6 with TRBJ2-1, with 7 nucleotides matching TRBD2. The CDR3 has 16 residues. Germline CDR1 and CDR2: SGHVS and FNYEAQ. The ends lost 5 bases at V and 6 bases at J; junction bases unmatched: 13. The CDR3 is CASSPNLREGFNEQFF. The CDR3 DNA is TGTGCCAGCAGCCCTAACTTGAGGGAGGGATTCAATGAGCAGTTCTTC.

This chain joins TRBV5-1 and TRBJ2-7; D may be TRBD2 (6 bases). Per the germline V gene, CDR1 is SGHRS and CDR2 is YFSETQ. V lost 4 bases and J 4 bases, leaving 15 bases between the germline ends. The CDR3 length is 14 residues. The CDR3 coding sequence is TGCGCCAGCAGCACCGGGACTCTGCGGTACGAGCAGTACTTC. Its protein is CASSTGTLRYEQYF.

V usage is TRBV29-1 and J usage is TRBJ2-2; 7 nucleotides agree with TRBD2. V lost 6 bases, J lost 2 bases, and 3 bases stayed unmatched. From germline, CDR1 is SQVTM and CDR2 ANQGSEA. CDR3 length equals 13 residues. CDR3 in DNA: TGCAGCGTAGGGAGGGTTAACACCGGGGAGCTGTTTTTT. Its translation: CSVGRVNTGELFF.

V gene TRBV7-9 combines with J gene TRBJ2-5; the D is unclear. CDR1 is SEHNR, CDR2 FQNEAQ, per germline (reference sequence). The CDR3 extends over 12 amino acids. V lost 10 bases and J lost 5, with 14 bases in between. Written as DNA, the CDR3 is TGTGCCACCATTTCTTGTGAGGAGACCCAGTACTTC. Protein sequence: CATISCEETQYF.

Only one count was recorded for this clone. The chain has TRBV5-6 and TRBJ2-7, with a weak D call TRBD2 (6 bases). Per germline, CDR1 SGHDT and CDR2 YYEEEE. The CDR3 runs to 13 residues. The ends were cut back, 0 bases at V and 3 bases at J, with 7 bases in the middle. DNA for the CDR3: TGTGCCAGCAGCTTGGGGACTAACTACGAGCAGTACTTC. Residues: CASSLGTNYEQYF.

J is TRBJ2-3 and V is TRBV27; D perhaps matches TRBD2 (5 bases). The V gene's germline CDR1 is MNHEY and CDR2 SMNVEV (reference sequence). The CDR3 length is 15 residues. Trimming cost V 5 bases and J 5 bases, with 17 bases left between them. CDR3 protein: CASSPPGKWGDTQYF. In DNA form, the CDR3 reads TGTGCCAGCAGTCCCCCCGGGAAATGGGGAGATACGCAGTATTTT.

V usage is TRBV5-6 and J usage is TRBJ2-7, with TRBD2 matching over 13 bases. CDR1 SGHDT and CDR2 YYEEEE come from the germline V gene. V shed 4 bases and J 8 bases; nucleotides not matched to a gene: 12. CDR3 length: 16 residues. The CDR3 DNA follows: TGTGCCAGCAGCGCAGGACCGGGACTAGCGGGATTCAAGCAGTACTTC. This gives the protein CASSAGPGLAGFKQYF.

The rearrangement uses TRBV6-5 and TRBJ2-1; D gene uncertain. V lost 6 bases and J 10 bases, leaving 16 bases between the germline ends. Per germline, CDR1 MNHEY and CDR2 SVGAGI. CDR3 size: 13 residues. The CDR3: CASRPYRVGEQFF. The CDR3 region has the DNA TGTGCCAGCAGGCCTTACCGGGTCGGGGAGCAGTTCTTC.

This clone occurred a few times. This sequence joins TRBV7-6 and TRBJ2-2; 7 bases align to TRBD2. Trimming at V came to 3 bases and at J to 5 bases, leaving 9 bases not matched to a gene. This CDR3 is built from 16 residues. Germline loops: CDR1 SGHVS, CDR2 FNYEAQ. CDR3 coding DNA: TGTGCCAGCAGCTTTACCCTGGGGGAGGGGACCGGGGAGCTGTTTTTT. Its protein product is CASSFTLGEGTGELFF.

This clone was seen more than once but under ten times. This rearrangement joins TRBV4-1 to TRBJ1-3; D gene ambiguous. Trimming removed 1 base at V and 3 bases at J, with 19 bases between. CDR1 is MGHRA, CDR2 YSYEKL, per germline. The CDR3 runs to 18 residues. The CDR3 DNA sequence: TGCGCCAGCAGCCAAGTGGGCGCGGGCGGGGATTTTGGAAACACCATATATTTT. Translated: CASSQVGAGGDFGNTIYF.

This sequence joins TRBV27 and TRBJ1-4; possible D gene TRBD1, 5 bases. This CDR3 spans 13 amino acids. The V gene lost 5 bases and the J gene lost 7 bases, with 11 bases spanning the gap. CDR1 is MNHEY, CDR2 SMNVEV, per germline (reference sequence). The CDR3 loop reads CASSPMGGEKLFF. The CDR3 coding sequence is TGTGCCAGCAGTCCCATGGGGGGTGAAAAACTGTTTTTT.

The chain is built from TRBV28 and TRBJ2-5; D is undetermined. Looked up from germline, CDR1 is MDHEN and CDR2 is SYDVKM. The CDR3 runs to 14 residues. V lost 2 bases to trimming and J lost 3 bases, with 10 bases between them. DNA for the CDR3: TGTGCCAGCAGTTTAATTGGGTACGAAGAGACCCAGTACTTC. Amino acid sequence: CASSLIGYEETQYF.

The chain combines TRBV6-5 with TRBJ1-1, with D possibly being TRBD1 (5 bases). Trimming stripped 2 bases from V and 1 base from J, with 11 bases between. There are 15 residues in the CDR3. The germline CDR1 and CDR2 sequences are MNHEY and SVGAGI. Here the CDR3 reads CASSYNQGGNTEAFF. CDR3 nucleotide sequence: TGTGCCAGCAGTTACAACCAGGGAGGGAACACTGAAGCTTTCTTT.

The chain recombines TRBV27 with TRBJ1-5; 8 bases line up with TRBD1. The CDR3 consists of 14 residues. CDR1 is MNHEY, CDR2 SMNVEV, per germline (reference sequence). The V segment lost 7 bases and the J segment 4 bases; nucleotides outside the gene matches: 6. CDR3 protein: CASTETGANQPQHF. The CDR3 region has the DNA TGTGCCAGCACCGAGACAGGGGCTAATCAGCCCCAGCATTTT.

The rearrangement uses TRBV6-5 and TRBJ2-7; no reliable D call. CDR1 and CDR2 from the germline V gene are MNHEY and SVGAGI. The V end was cut by 1 base, the J end by 2 bases, with 12 bases between. CDR3 length: 15 residues. CDR3 sequence reads: CASSYFWNSAYEQYF. The CDR3 bases are TGTGCCAGCAGTTACTTTTGGAACTCTGCCTACGAGCAGTACTTC.

The chain employs TRBV5-6 and TRBJ1-4; 10 bases match TRBD1. This CDR3 contains 16 residues. V lost 4 bases and J lost 7; bases outside the gene matches: 10. Germline V CDR1 and CDR2: SGHDT, YYEEEE. This chain's CDR3 is CASSVGPTGGGEKLFF. The CDR3 coding sequence is TGTGCCAGCAGCGTGGGACCGACAGGGGGCGGTGAAAAACTGTTTTTT.

The table lists this clone with a count of one. The rearrangement joins TRBV27 to TRBJ2-5; no reliable D call. Trimming took off 2 bases at V and 4 bases at J, with 17 bases between the two ends. Germline V gene data show CDR1 as MNHEY and CDR2 as SMNVEV (reference sequence). The CDR3 is made up of 16 amino acids. The chain's CDR3 is CASSLLSGPSRETQYF. The CDR3 nucleotides read TGTGCCAGCAGTTTACTTTCCGGTCCCTCGCGAGAGACCCAGTACTTC.

The chain recombines TRBV5-1 with TRBJ2-3; 7 nucleotides agree with TRBD2. V shed 3 bases and J 4 bases; nucleotides not matched to a gene: 17. CDR1 SGHRS and CDR2 YFSETQ come from the germline V gene. The CDR3 totals 18 residues. For the CDR3, the DNA is TGCGCCAGCAGCTCCTTGGGACTATCGCATCGACTAGCAGATACGCAGTATTTT. Amino acids: CASSSLGLSHRLADTQYF.

This chain links TRBV6-1 with TRBJ1-5; 8 bases agree with TRBD1. Trimming at V came to 3 bases and at J to 12 bases, leaving 4 bases not matched to a gene. CDR1 MNHNS and CDR2 SASEGT come from the germline V gene. The CDR3 length is 12 residues. In DNA, the CDR3 is TGTGCCAGCAGTGACCAGGGGGCCAACCAGCATTTT. This gives the protein CASSDQGANQHF.

In this sample, this clone turned up once. The CDR3 sequence: CASSMREGREQYF. The CDR3 nucleotides are TGTGCCAGTAGTATGAGGGAGGGGCGCGAGCAGTACTTC. The chain employs TRBV19 and TRBJ2-7; 7 bases line up with TRBD2. Looked up from germline, CDR1 is LNHDA and CDR2 is SQIVND (reference sequence). V lost 3 bases and J lost 6; bases outside the gene matches: 5. The CDR3 totals 13 residues.

V gene TRBV27 combines with J gene TRBJ2-7; weak D call: TRBD2 (6 bases). CDR1 and CDR2 (germline): MNHEY, SMNVEV (reference sequence). The CDR3 is made up of 14 amino acids. The V end was cut by 6 bases, the J end by 5 bases, with 17 bases between. DNA for the CDR3: TGTGCCAGCAGCGCCTTCGGGAGCGGAGACGAGCAGTACTTC. Translated, it gives CASSAFGSGDEQYF.

This clone was seen a few times. V and J are TRBV7-9 and TRBJ2-7; 8 nucleotides match TRBD2. Trimming took 4 bases from V and 4 from J; bases not matched to a gene: 9. CDR3 length equals 15 residues. CDR1 and CDR2 (germline): SEHNR, FQNEAQ (reference sequence). CDR3 region: CASSSGGTSRYEQYF. The CDR3 nucleotides read TGTGCCAGCAGCTCGGGGGGGACTAGTCGGTACGAGCAGTACTTC.